The entry below describes one TCR beta chain. Its antigen is currently unknown. The donor population consisted of healthy HIV-negative adults with no recent acute infections or vaccinations. V lost 6 bases and J lost 8, with 11 bases in between. The CDR3 runs 13 residues. Germline CDR1 and CDR2: KGHSH and LQKENI. These data are taken from a study of shared clonotypes between healthy human individuals. Findings of the study overall: Generally, estimated richness proved larger in naive subsets than it did in memory subsets. Limitation of the genetic and exposure-history diversity represented came from the few donors. Apart from blood, nothing was sampled; tissue repertoires likely differ.

Generated by immunoSEQ multiplex PCR, the TCRdb table keeps only in-frame clones and is missing some. Of millions of clones listed, around nine tenths are singletons. Sequencing was performed on naive CD4+ T cells sorted from blood. Subset defined: CD45RA+ positively selected. The sequence was obtained from a man aged 18 to 29 in good health. This chain joins TRBV18 and TRBJ1-6; D remains ambiguous. The CDR3 spells CASSPTRDSPLHF. In nucleotides, the CDR3 is TGTGCCAGCTCCCCCACGAGAGATTCACCCCTCCACTTT.